The entry below describes one T cell receptor beta chain. This entry comes from a study of control samples from healthy donors and cancer patients. The protocol was immunoSEQ multiplex PCR, while the TCRdb copy is restricted to in-frame clones and leaves out a portion. The repertoire includes tens of thousands of clones, about nine tenths of them detected once, and about 1.6% sits in the top ten. Germline-derived CDR1 and CDR2 are MDHEN and SYDVKM. Trimming removed 6 bases from V and 0 bases from J, with 12 bases in between. The CDR3 has 14 amino acids. V gene TRBV28 combines with J gene TRBJ2-7; D not resolved. Sequencing was performed on PBMCs. The source is a man between 35 and 55 years old with colorectal cancer. CDR3 residues: CASSSPRSSYEQYF. The DNA for the CDR3 is TGTGCCAGCAGCTCACCACGGAGCTCCTACGAGCAGTACTTC.